These T cell receptor beta chains were read from a single sample in a study of T cell changes during pregnancy in multiple sclerosis. Libraries were prepared by immunoSEQ multiplex PCR; TCRdb keeps only in-frame clonotypes and omits some of them. The sample has roughly 100,000 clones, 91% seen once. Specimen: peripheral blood, collected before pregnancy. Source of these receptors: a female donor with multiple sclerosis, enrolled in a pregnancy study. Each CDR3 is given with its conserved first and last residue. The D gene is left open where the match is weak. The size of a clone is reported for some rows only, either as once, few or many, or as a class for expanded clones.

d_call	v_call	j_call	clone_size	cdr3_aa	cdr3_nt
TRBD2	TRBV5-1	TRBJ2-1	.	CASIPSSAGGPDEQFF	TGCGCCAGCATTCCCTCTAGCGCGGGAGGGCCGGATGAGCAGTTCTTC
.	TRBV30	TRBJ2-1	.	CAWSLMANEQFF	TGTGCCTGGAGTTTAATGGCAAATGAGCAGTTCTTC
.	TRBV7-7	TRBJ1-5	.	CASSLGVGQPQHF	TGTGCCAGCAGCTTAGGGGTGGGCCAGCCCCAGCATTTT
TRBD2	TRBV7-8	TRBJ2-1	.	CASSLAGGPSNEQFF	TGTGCCAGCAGCTTAGCGGGAGGGCCTTCGAATGAGCAGTTCTTC
.	TRBV14	TRBJ1-3	.	CASSRSGNTIYF	TGTGCCAGCAGTCGGTCTGGAAACACCATATATTTT
TRBD2	TRBV28	TRBJ2-7	.	CASSLSSGSKNEQYF	TGTGCCAGCAGTTTGTCTAGCGGGAGTAAGAACGAGCAGTACTTC
TRBD1	TRBV27	TRBJ1-3	.	CASSLTTGGGNTIYF	TGTGCCAGCAGTCTCACCACAGGGGGCGGAAACACCATATATTTT
TRBD2	TRBV6-9	TRBJ2-7	.	CASSYSEREDEQYF	TGTGCCAGCAGTTATTCAGAGCGGGAGGACGAGCAGTACTTC
TRBD2	TRBV19	TRBJ2-3	once	CASSSDLAGTSTDTQYF	TGTGCCAGTAGTTCGGATTTAGCGGGTACTAGCACAGATACGCAGTATTTT
TRBD1	TRBV18	TRBJ2-6	.	CASSPGTGPGANVLTF	TGTGCCAGCTCACCCGGGACAGGGCCTGGGGCCAACGTCCTGACTTTC
TRBD2	TRBV9	TRBJ2-1	.	CASSRSPGGTSGRGYNEQFF	TGTGCCAGCAGCCGATCACCAGGGGGGACTAGCGGGAGGGGTTACAATGAGCAGTTCTTC
.	TRBV6-5	TRBJ2-7	.	CASSYLTGIRSYEQYF	TGTGCCAGCAGCTACCTTACAGGGATCCGGTCCTACGAGCAGTACTTC
TRBD1	TRBV19	TRBJ1-1	.	CASSPGQANTEAFF	TGTGCCAGTAGTCCCGGACAGGCAAACACTGAAGCTTTCTTT
.	TRBV4-3	TRBJ1-2	.	CASSKVIGDNYGYTF	TGCGCCAGCAGCAAAGTCATTGGAGATAACTATGGCTACACCTTC